The text below deals with one TCR beta chain. What it binds is not known. These data originate in a study of OX40 agonist ivuxolimab in advanced cancers. Background on the study: People in dose escalation had one of these cancers: hepatocellular carcinoma, melanoma, renal cell or head and neck cancer. General study results and limits: Fewer expanded clones were found on average in CD4+ than in CD8+ T cells.

Method: immunoSEQ multiplex PCR; TCRdb's copy keeps in-frame clones and lacks some. The sample holds approximately 61,000 clones, roughly 90% seen once. The specimen was CD4+ or CD8+ T cells sorted from blood, collected in a trial of the OX40 agonist ivuxolimab. This TCR derives from an adult with an advanced solid tumor such as melanoma, head and neck, liver or kidney cancer.

CDR3 sequence: CAISGGDFANYGYTF. The CDR3 DNA reads TGTGCCATTTCTGGGGGGGACTTCGCTAACTATGGCTACACCTTC. The V call is TRBV10-3, the J call TRBJ1-2; D is possibly TRBD1 (5 bases). The CDR3 runs 15 residues. Deletions cut 9 bases from V and 0 bases from J, with 17 bases between. Per germline, CDR1 ENHRY and CDR2 SYGVKD.